The 23 T cell receptor beta chains listed next were all sequenced from one sample in a study of blood T cell repertoires in COVID-19 (dated by TCRdb to 2020 to 2022). Library generation was performed with the immunoSEQ multiplex PCR assay. Not all clones reach the TCRdb copy of this immuneACCESS table, which keeps in-frame sequences only. Checked studies attribute under half of the gap to unresolved V genes and leave the rest unexplained. Here the sample has 250,000 to 300,000 clones; approximately 91% occur a single time. The ten largest clones capture roughly 2% of the sample. The sample was PBMCs or T cells enriched from blood (not recorded which). The receptors here all came from a woman in her 40s with acute COVID-19.

This rearrangement joins TRBV3-1 (or the pseudogene TRBV3-2) to TRBJ2-6; no clear D. The V gene lost 4 bases and the J gene lost 4 bases, with 5 bases spanning the gap. The CDR3 has 13 residues. Germline V gene data show CDR1 as LGHDT and CDR2 as YNNKEL (reference sequence). CDR3 nucleotide sequence: TGTGCCAGCAGCCTGAGAGGGGCCAACGTCCTGACTTTC. Translating gives CASSLRGANVLTF.

The CDR3 spells CAWSVRQVWSEQYF. The CDR3 nucleotides read TGTGCCTGGAGTGTCCGACAGGTGTGGTCCGAGCAGTACTTC. The V and J genes are TRBV30 and TRBJ2-7; tentative D call: TRBD1 (6 bases). Germline V gene sequence: CDR1 GTSNPN, CDR2 SVGIG (reference sequence). The V end was cut by 0 bases, the J end by 6 bases, with 15 bases between. The CDR3 is 14 residues long.

This clone has more than one count but fewer than ten. In the same sample, other DNA sequences code for this CDR3. The rearrangement links TRBV28 to TRBJ1-2; 7 nucleotides agree with TRBD1. Germline values: CDR1 MDHEN, CDR2 SYDVKM. This CDR3 spans 13 amino acids. J lost 7 bases, V lost 2 bases, and 4 bases had no gene match. The CDR3 loop reads CASSLRQGTGYTF. The CDR3 DNA reads TGTGCCAGCAGTTTAAGACAGGGAACTGGCTACACCTTC.

The V gene is TRBV7-9, the J gene TRBJ1-2; the D gene is possibly TRBD1 (5 bases). In germline, CDR1 is SEHNR, CDR2 FQNEAQ (reference sequence). CDR3 length equals 15 residues. V gave up 5 bases and J gave up 1 base, with 14 bases separating them. The DNA for the CDR3 is TGTGCCAGCAGCGGAGGGGACTATTATAACTATGGCTACACCTTC. This encodes CASSGGDYYNYGYTF.

The chain carries TRBV19 and TRBJ2-1; 9 bases line up with TRBD2. Trimming took 2 bases from V and 4 from J; bases not matched to a gene: 6. The CDR3 runs to 16 residues. Germline V gene lookup returns CDR1 LNHDA and CDR2 SQIVND (reference sequence). DNA of the CDR3: TGTGCCAGTAGTATAAGCGGGACTAGCAGATACAATGAGCAGTTCTTC. It translates to CASSISGTSRYNEQFF.

The chain has TRBV19 and TRBJ1-3, with 8 bases matching TRBD1. The V gene's germline CDR1 is LNHDA and CDR2 SQIVND (reference sequence). CDR3 length equals 15 residues. The J segment lost 4 bases and the V segment lost 6 bases, leaving 8 bases of the junction unmatched. The DNA of the CDR3 is TGTGCCAGTAGCGTGACAGGGGTTACGGGAAACACCATATATTTT. Its protein product is CASSVTGVTGNTIYF.

The genes are TRBV27 and TRBJ2-7; 12 bases align to TRBD2. Germline CDR1 MNHEY, CDR2 SMNVEV (reference sequence). CDR3 length equals 16 residues. After removal of 5 bases from V and 0 bases from J, the junction contained 5 bases not matched to a gene. This CDR3 reads CASSPRTSGISYEQYF. The CDR3 DNA follows: TGTGCCAGCAGTCCAAGGACTAGCGGGATCTCCTACGAGCAGTACTTC.

The V and J genes are TRBV2 and TRBJ1-5, with D maybe TRBD1 (6 bases). The CDR3 contains 13 residues. The ends were cut back, 7 bases at V and 3 bases at J, with 10 bases in the middle. Germline V gene sequence: CDR1 SNHLY, CDR2 FYNNEI. CDR3 loop: CASNWDTNQPQHF. DNA for the CDR3: TGTGCCAGCAATTGGGACACCAATCAGCCCCAGCATTTT.

This sequence joins TRBV24-1 and TRBJ2-3, with a possible D match to TRBD1 (6 bases). CDR3 length: 16 residues. Germline V lookup: CDR1 KGHDR, CDR2 SFDVKD. V lost 4 bases and J 0 bases, leaving 13 bases between the germline ends. In DNA, the CDR3 is TGTGCCACCAGTGACCCAGGACAGACTAGCACAGATACGCAGTATTTT. Amino acid sequence: CATSDPGQTSTDTQYF.

Remarks on this clone: Other DNA sequences in this specimen translate into the identical CDR3. The J gene is TRBJ1-5, the V gene TRBV7-2; D is undetermined. Trimming pared 1 base from V and 0 bases from J, leaving 4 bases between. The CDR3 is made up of 14 amino acids. Germline V CDR1 and CDR2: SGHTA, FQGNSA. CDR3 region: CASSLDSSNQPQHF. CDR3 nucleotide sequence: TGTGCCAGCAGCTTAGACAGTAGCAATCAGCCCCAGCATTTT.

This chain links TRBV7-2 with TRBJ2-7; 8 bases fit TRBD2. The CDR3 is 16 residues long. With V trimmed by 1 base and J by 2 bases, 7 bases remained unmatched. The germline V gene has CDR1 SGHTA and CDR2 FQGNSA. CDR3 amino acids: CASSLGAGGQTYEQYF. CDR3 coding DNA: TGTGCCAGCAGCTTAGGGGCGGGGGGCCAAACCTACGAGCAGTACTTC.

This sequence joins TRBV5-6 and TRBJ2-7; 8 bases fit TRBD2. V trimming: 4 bases; J trimming: 1 base; junction bases outside the gene matches: 13. The CDR3 covers 17 residues. Germline-derived CDR1 and CDR2 are SGHDT and YYEEEE. CDR3 nucleotide sequence: TGTGCCAGCAGCCCCTCCGGCGGGGGGTCCTCATCCTACGAGCAGTACTTC. It encodes CASSPSGGGSSSYEQYF.

The chain employs TRBV7-9 and TRBJ2-3, with TRBD1 matching over 11 bases. The junction had 5 bases not matched to a gene; V was cut back by 4 bases and J by 2 bases. The germline gives CDR1 SEHNR, CDR2 FQNEAQ (reference sequence). The CDR3 spans 16 residues. In DNA, the CDR3 is TGTGCCAGCAGCTCCGGCGGACAGGGGGCCACAGATACGCAGTATTTT. It codes for CASSSGGQGATDTQYF.

The chain recombines TRBV18 with TRBJ2-1; 10 positions agree with TRBD2. Germline V gene lookup returns CDR1 KGHSH and CDR2 LQKENI. The CDR3 extends over 15 amino acids. With V trimmed by 5 bases and J by 7 bases, 8 bases remained unmatched. The CDR3: CASSAAGGRRNEQFF. The DNA for the CDR3 is TGTGCCAGCTCAGCAGCGGGGGGGCGTCGGAATGAGCAGTTCTTC.

The chain joins TRBV12-5 to TRBJ2-7; D is perhaps TRBD1 (5 bases). Trimming shortened V by 1 base and J by 0 bases, and 10 bases separated the two germline ends. The CDR3 is made up of 15 amino acids. The germline CDR1 and CDR2 sequences are LGHNT and FRNRAP. CDR3 sequence: CASGLGQISSYEQYF. The CDR3 DNA reads TGTGCTAGTGGTTTGGGACAGATAAGCTCCTACGAGCAGTACTTC.

This clone was found once. The chain carries TRBV15 and TRBJ2-7; TRBD2 is a possible D gene (5 bases). V gave up 0 bases and J gave up 7 bases, with 13 bases separating them. The CDR3 consists of 14 residues. Germline CDR1 reads LNHNV; CDR2 reads YYDKDF (reference sequence). In DNA, the CDR3 is TGTGCCACCAGCAGAGATCCCTTTTCGGGGGAGCAGTACTTC. Protein sequence: CATSRDPFSGEQYF. Full variable domain (remainder filled in from reference TRBV15 and TRBJ2-7): DAMVIQNPRYQVTQFGKPVTLSCSQTLNHNVMYWYQQKSSQAPKLLFHYYDKDFNNEADTPDNFQSRRPNTSFCFLDIRSPGLGDTAMYLCATSRDPFSGEQYFGPGTRLTVT.

The chain employs TRBV6-5 and TRBJ2-3; tentatively, D is TRBD1 (5 bases). This CDR3 is 14 amino acids long. Germline CDR1 is MNHEY and CDR2 is SVGAGI. The V end lost 6 bases, the J end lost 5 bases, and 15 bases lay between the germline ends. CDR3 in DNA: TGTGCCAGCAGAGACAGAAGTTTTGGAGATACGCAGTATTTT. Its protein product is CASRDRSFGDTQYF.

This chain links TRBV7-9 with TRBJ1-2, with unresolved D. Trimming removed 2 bases from V and 1 base from J, with 14 bases in between. The CDR3 is 16 residues long. The V gene's germline CDR1 is SEHNR and CDR2 FQNEAQ (reference sequence). The CDR3 DNA sequence: TGTGCCAGCAGCTTACCCAACAATCGCCTTAACTATGGCTACACCTTC. Its translation is CASSLPNNRLNYGYTF.

The chain carries TRBV4-1 and TRBJ2-7; 7 nucleotides align to TRBD2. Germline trimming cut 2 bases from V and 1 base from J; bases unmatched to any gene: 2. Germline V gene sequence: CDR1 MGHRA, CDR2 YSYEKL. The CDR3 loop spans 14 amino acids. In nucleotides, the CDR3 is TGCGCCAGCAGCCAACTCGGGGGGTCCTACGAGCAGTACTTC. It specifies CASSQLGGSYEQYF.

This chain joins TRBV24-1 and TRBJ2-3; TRBD2 matches 9 bases. The CDR3 runs to 16 residues. The trim removed 4 bases at V and 6 bases at J, leaving 10 bases unmatched. Germline lookup yields CDR1 KGHDR and CDR2 SFDVKD. The CDR3 DNA follows: TGTGCCACCAGTGACCCGGGACTAGCTTTACCGGATACGCAGTATTTT. Its protein product is CATSDPGLALPDTQYF.

The chain is built from TRBV29-1 and TRBJ1-2, with 7 bases that match TRBD1. J gave up 4 bases and V 3 bases, and 17 bases lay outside the gene matches. The germline V gene has CDR1 SQVTM and CDR2 ANQGSEA. The CDR3 contains 17 residues. DNA of the CDR3: TGCAGCGTTGATGTACGGCCAGGGGGTTCTCGCAGCTATGGCTACACCTTC. Translating gives CSVDVRPGGSRSYGYTF.

As regards this clone: The same CDR3 is also encoded by other DNA sequences in this sample. V is TRBV27 and J is TRBJ1-1; tentative D call: TRBD1 (6 bases). CDR1 and CDR2 (germline): MNHEY, SMNVEV (reference sequence). V was trimmed by 0 bases and J by 4 bases, leaving 6 bases between them. This CDR3 has 13 amino acids. The chain's CDR3 is CASSLSGGTEAFF. The CDR3 region has the DNA TGTGCCAGCAGTTTATCAGGGGGCACTGAAGCTTTCTTT.

The V and J genes are TRBV19 and TRBJ2-2; no clear D. Trimming shortened V by 5 bases and J by 6 bases, and 16 bases separated the two germline ends. Germline V gives CDR1 LNHDA, CDR2 SQIVND (reference sequence). This CDR3 has 15 amino acids. This chain's CDR3 is CASSSGTWLPGELFF. The CDR3 bases are TGTGCCAGTAGTTCAGGTACCTGGTTGCCCGGGGAGCTGTTTTTT. Drawing the rest from reference TRBV19 and TRBJ2-2, the complete variable domain is DGGITQSPKYLFRKEGQNVTLSCEQNLNHDAMYWYRQDPGQGLRLIYYSQIVNDFQKGDIAEGYSVSREKKESFPLTVTSAQKNPTAFYLCASSSGTWLPGELFFGEGSRLTVL.